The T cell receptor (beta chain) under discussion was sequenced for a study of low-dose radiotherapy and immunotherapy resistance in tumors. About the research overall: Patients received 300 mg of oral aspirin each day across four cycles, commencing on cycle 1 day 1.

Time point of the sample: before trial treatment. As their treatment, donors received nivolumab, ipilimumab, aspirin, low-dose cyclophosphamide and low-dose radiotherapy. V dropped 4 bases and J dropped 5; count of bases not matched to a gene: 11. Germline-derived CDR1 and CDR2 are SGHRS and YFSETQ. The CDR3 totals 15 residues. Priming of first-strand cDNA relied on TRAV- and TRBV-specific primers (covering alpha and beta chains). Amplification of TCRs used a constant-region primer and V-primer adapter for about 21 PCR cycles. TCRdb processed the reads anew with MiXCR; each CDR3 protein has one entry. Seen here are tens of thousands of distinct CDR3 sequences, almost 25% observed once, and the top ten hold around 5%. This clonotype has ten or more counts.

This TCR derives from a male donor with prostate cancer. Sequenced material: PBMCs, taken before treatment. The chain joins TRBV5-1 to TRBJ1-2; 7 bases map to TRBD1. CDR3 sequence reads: CASSGGQEVGYGYTF. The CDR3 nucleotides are TGCGCCAGCAGCGGCGGACAGGAAGTCGGATATGGCTACACCTTC.